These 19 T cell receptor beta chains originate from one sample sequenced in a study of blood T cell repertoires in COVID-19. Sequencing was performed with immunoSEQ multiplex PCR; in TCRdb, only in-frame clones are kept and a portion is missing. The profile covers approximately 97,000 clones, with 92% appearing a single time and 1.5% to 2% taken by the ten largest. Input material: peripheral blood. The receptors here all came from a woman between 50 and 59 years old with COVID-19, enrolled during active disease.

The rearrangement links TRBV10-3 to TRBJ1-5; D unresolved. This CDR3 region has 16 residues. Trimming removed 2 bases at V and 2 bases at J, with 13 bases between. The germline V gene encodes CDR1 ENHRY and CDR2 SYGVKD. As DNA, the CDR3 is TGTGCCATCAGTGAGGGGCTGTCCTCTGGCAATCAGCCCCAGCATTTT. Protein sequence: CAISEGLSSGNQPQHF.

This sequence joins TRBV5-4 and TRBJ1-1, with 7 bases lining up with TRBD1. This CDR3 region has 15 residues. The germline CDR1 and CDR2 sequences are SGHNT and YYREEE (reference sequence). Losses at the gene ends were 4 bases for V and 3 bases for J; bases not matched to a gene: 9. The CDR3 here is CASSPRDRSYTEAFF. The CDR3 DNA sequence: TGTGCCAGCAGCCCCAGGGACAGATCCTACACTGAAGCTTTCTTT.

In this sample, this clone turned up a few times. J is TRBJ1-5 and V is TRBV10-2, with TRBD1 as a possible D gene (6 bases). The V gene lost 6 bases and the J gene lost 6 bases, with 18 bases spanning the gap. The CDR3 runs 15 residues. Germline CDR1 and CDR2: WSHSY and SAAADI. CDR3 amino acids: CASSAHGQSIQPQHF. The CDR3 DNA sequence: TGCGCCAGCAGCGCCCATGGACAGTCGATTCAGCCCCAGCATTTT.

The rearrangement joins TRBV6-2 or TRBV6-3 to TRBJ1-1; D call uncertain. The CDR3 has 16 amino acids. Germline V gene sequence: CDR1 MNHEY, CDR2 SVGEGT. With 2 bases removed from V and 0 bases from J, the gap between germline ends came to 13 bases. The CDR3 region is CASSYPTAGVNTEAFF. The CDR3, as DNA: TGTGCCAGCAGTTACCCCACAGCGGGAGTGAACACTGAAGCTTTCTTT.

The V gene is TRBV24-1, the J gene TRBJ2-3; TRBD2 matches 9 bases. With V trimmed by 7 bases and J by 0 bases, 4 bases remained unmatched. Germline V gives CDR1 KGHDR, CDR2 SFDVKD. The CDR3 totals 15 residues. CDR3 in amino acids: CATSSSGESTDTQYF. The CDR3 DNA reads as TGTGCCACCAGCTCTAGCGGGGAGAGCACAGATACGCAGTATTTT.

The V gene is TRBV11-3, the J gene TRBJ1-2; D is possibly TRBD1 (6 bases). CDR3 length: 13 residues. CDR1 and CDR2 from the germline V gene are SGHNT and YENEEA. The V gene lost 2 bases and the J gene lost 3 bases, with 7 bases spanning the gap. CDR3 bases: TGTGCCAGCAGCTTAAACAGGGACTATGGCTACACCTTC. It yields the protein CASSLNRDYGYTF.

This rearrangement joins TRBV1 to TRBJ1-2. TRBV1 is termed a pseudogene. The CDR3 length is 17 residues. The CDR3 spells CTSSQDFPSFGGDGYTF. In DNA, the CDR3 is TGCACCAGCAGCCAAGATTTCCCCTCCTTCGGGGGAGATGGCTACACCTTC.

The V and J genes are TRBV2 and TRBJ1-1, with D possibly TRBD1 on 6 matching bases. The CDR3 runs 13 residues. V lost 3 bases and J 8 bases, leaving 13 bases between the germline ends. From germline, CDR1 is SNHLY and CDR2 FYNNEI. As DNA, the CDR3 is TGTGCCAGCAGTGAGATTCGGGGGGCAGAAGCTTTCTTT. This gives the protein CASSEIRGAEAFF.

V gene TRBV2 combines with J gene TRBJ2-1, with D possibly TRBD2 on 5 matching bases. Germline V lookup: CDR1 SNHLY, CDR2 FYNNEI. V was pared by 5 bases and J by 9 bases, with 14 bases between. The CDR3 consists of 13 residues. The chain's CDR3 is CASSPNLGGEQFF. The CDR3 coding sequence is TGTGCCAGCAGTCCTAACCTAGGAGGTGAGCAGTTCTTC.

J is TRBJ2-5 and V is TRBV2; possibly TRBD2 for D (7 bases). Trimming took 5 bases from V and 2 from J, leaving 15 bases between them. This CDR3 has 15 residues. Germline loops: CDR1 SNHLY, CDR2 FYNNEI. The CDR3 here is CASSPMGRGQETQYF. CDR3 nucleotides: TGTGCCAGCAGTCCTATGGGGAGGGGGCAAGAGACCCAGTACTTC.

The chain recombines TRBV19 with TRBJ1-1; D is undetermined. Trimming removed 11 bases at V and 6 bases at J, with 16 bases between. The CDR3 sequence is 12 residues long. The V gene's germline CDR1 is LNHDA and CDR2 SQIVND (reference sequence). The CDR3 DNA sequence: TGTGCCTCCCTGAAAGCCCCCTCTGAAGCTTTCTTT. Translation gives CASLKAPSEAFF.

CDR3 in DNA: TGTGCCAGCAGCTCCTCCGGACGGGGAGATACGCAGTATTTT. The encoded protein is CASSSSGRGDTQYF. V usage is TRBV11-3 and J usage is TRBJ2-3; D perhaps matches TRBD2 (5 bases). Germline lookup yields CDR1 SGHNT and CDR2 YENEEA. The CDR3 length is 14 residues. The germline V and J ends were trimmed by 4 bases and 5 bases, with 13 bases remaining between them.

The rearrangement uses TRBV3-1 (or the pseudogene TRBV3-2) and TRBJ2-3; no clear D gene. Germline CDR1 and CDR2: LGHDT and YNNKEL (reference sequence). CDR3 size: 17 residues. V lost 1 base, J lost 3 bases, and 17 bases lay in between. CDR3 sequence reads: CASSQVTPRQATDTQYF. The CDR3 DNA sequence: TGTGCCAGCAGCCAAGTCACTCCCCGCCAGGCTACAGATACGCAGTATTTT.

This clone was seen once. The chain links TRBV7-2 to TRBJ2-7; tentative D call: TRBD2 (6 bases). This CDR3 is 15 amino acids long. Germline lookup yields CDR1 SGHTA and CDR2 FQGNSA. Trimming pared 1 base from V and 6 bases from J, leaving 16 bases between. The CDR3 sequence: CASSLEGGVTGEQYF. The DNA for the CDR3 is TGTGCCAGCAGCTTAGAGGGCGGGGTCACCGGCGAGCAGTACTTC. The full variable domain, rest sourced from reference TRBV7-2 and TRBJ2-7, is GAGVSQSPSNKVTEKGKDVELRCDPISGHTALYWYRQSLGQGLEFLIYFQGNSAPDKSGLPSDRFSAERTGGSVSTLTIQRTQQEDSAVYLCASSLEGGVTGEQYFGPGTRLTVT.

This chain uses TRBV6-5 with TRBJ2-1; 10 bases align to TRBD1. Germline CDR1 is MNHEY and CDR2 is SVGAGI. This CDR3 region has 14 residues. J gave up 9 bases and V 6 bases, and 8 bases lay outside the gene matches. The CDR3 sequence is CASRPGQGIFEQFF. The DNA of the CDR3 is TGTGCCAGCAGGCCGGGACAGGGGATCTTTGAGCAGTTCTTC.

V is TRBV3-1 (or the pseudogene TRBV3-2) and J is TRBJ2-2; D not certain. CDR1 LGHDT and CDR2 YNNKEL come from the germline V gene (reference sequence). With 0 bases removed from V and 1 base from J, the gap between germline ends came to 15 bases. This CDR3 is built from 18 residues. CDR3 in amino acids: CASSQDLRQVKNTGELFF. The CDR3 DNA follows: TGTGCCAGCAGCCAAGATTTAAGGCAGGTTAAGAACACCGGGGAGCTGTTTTTT.

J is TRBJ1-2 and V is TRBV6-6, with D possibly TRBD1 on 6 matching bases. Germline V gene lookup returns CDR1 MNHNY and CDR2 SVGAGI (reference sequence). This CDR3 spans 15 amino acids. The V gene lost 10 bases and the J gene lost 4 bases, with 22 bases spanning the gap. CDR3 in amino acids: CAITGSGGALYGYTF. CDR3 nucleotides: TGTGCCATTACAGGGTCGGGGGGGGCCCTCTATGGCTACACCTTC.

CDR3 loop: CSASPGAISPLHF. CDR3 nucleotides: TGCAGTGCTAGTCCCGGAGCTATCTCACCCCTCCACTTT. The chain carries TRBV20-1 and TRBJ1-6; D is uncertain. The V and J ends lost 3 bases and 10 bases respectively, with 13 bases between them. Per the germline V gene, CDR1 is DFQATT and CDR2 is SNEGSKA (reference sequence). The CDR3 runs to 13 residues.

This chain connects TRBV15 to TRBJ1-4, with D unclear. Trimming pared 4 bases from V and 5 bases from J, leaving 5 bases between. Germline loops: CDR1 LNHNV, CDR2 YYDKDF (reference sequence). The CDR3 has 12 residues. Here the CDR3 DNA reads TGTGCCACCAGCATACAAAATGAAAAACTGTTTTTT. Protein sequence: CATSIQNEKLFF.